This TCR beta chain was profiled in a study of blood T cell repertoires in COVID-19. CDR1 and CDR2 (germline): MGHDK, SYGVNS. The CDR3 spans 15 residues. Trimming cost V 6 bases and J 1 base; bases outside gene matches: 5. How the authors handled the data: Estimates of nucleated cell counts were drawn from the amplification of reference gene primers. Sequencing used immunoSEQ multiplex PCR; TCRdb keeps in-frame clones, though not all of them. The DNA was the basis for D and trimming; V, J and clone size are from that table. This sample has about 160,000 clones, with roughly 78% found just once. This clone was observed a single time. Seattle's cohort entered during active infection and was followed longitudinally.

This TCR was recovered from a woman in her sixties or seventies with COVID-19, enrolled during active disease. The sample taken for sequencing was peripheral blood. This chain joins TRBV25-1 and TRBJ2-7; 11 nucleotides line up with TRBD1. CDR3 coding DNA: TGTGCCAGCAGCCCCGGGACAGGGGGGTCCTACGAGCAGTACGTC. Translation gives CASSPGTGGSYEQYV.